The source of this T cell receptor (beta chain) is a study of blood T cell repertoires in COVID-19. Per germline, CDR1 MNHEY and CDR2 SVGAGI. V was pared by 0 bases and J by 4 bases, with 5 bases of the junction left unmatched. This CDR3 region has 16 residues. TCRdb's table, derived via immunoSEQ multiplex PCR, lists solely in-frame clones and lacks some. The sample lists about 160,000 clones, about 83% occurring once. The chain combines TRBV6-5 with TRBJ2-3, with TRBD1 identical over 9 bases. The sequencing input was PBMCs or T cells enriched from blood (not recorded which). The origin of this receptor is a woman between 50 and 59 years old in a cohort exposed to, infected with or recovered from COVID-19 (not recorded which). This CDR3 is CASSYSPGQGPDTQYF. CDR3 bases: TGTGCCAGCAGTTACTCACCGGGACAGGGCCCAGATACGCAGTATTTT.